Listed below are T cell receptor beta chains from one sample, sequenced in a study of shared clonotypes between healthy human individuals. Produced via immunoSEQ multiplex PCR; TCRdb's table is partial and in-frame only. The sample includes 2 million to 2.5 million clones, 95% of them seen just once. Sequencing used naive CD4+ T cells sorted from blood. The receptors were gathered from a man aged 18 to 35 in good health. Each CDR3 is given with its conserved first and last residue. D genes are given only for firm matches. Only some rows state a clone size, as once, few, many or a class for expanded clones.

V: TRBV7-9
D: TRBD2
size: -
J: TRBJ2-2
CDR3: CASSLDPLAGMVTGELFF
DNA: TGTGCCAGCAGCTTAGATCCCCTAGCGGGGATGGTCACCGGGGAGCTGTTTTTT

V: TRBV5-4
D: -
size: -
J: TRBJ1-2
CDR3: CASSSPGGISGYTF
DNA: TGTGCCAGCAGCTCCCCCGGGGGGATCTCTGGCTACACCTTC

V: TRBV11-3
D: TRBD2
size: once
J: TRBJ2-5
CDR3: CASSPASGQETQYF
DNA: TGTGCCAGCAGCCCTGCTAGCGGTCAAGAGACCCAGTACTTC

V: TRBV5-1
D: TRBD1
size: -
J: TRBJ2-7
CDR3: CASSLEAGGPIEQYF
DNA: TGCGCCAGCAGCTTGGAGGCAGGGGGACCTATCGAGCAGTACTTC

V: TRBV6-5
D: -
size: -
J: TRBJ1-6
CDR3: CASSNNNSPLHF
DNA: TGTGCCAGCTCCAATAATAATTCACCCCTCCACTTT

V: TRBV21-1
D: -
size: -
J: TRBJ2-3
CDR3: CASSKGGATQYF
DNA: TGTGCCAGCAGCAAAGGTGGCGCTACGCAGTATTTT

V: TRBV10-2
D: TRBD1
size: -
J: TRBJ1-1
CDR3: CASPRQGLPRTEAFF
DNA: TGCGCCAGCCCGAGACAGGGCCTCCCGAGGACTGAAGCTTTCTTT

V: TRBV28
D: TRBD1
size: -
J: TRBJ1-2
CDR3: CASSFSGQGAKGYTF
DNA: TGTGCCAGCAGTTTCAGCGGACAGGGGGCGAAAGGCTACACCTTC

V: TRBV2
D: -
size: -
J: TRBJ1-4
CDR3: CASSDVGPRAGEKLFF
DNA: TGTGCCAGCAGTGACGTCGGGCCGCGGGCGGGTGAAAAACTGTTTTTT

V: TRBV7-9
D: -
size: -
J: TRBJ1-6
CDR3: CASSFPVGPGPLHF
DNA: TGTGCCAGCAGCTTCCCCGTAGGGCCAGGACCCCTCCACTTC